This entry lists 8 T cell receptor beta chains sequenced from one sample in a study of response to subunit inactivated influenza vaccine (dated by TCRdb to 2017 to 2018). Library preparation was by RT-PCR. The sequencer was an Illumina HiSeq 2500. The public sequencing data were trimmed at Q25 with fastp and processed into clonotypes with MiXCR by TCRdb, which kept only in-frame beta chains. CDR3 protein duplicates are merged, each entry listing the most common genes and DNA. The sample records hundreds of thousands of distinct CDR3 sequences, 11% to 15% of which are singletons. Jointly, the top ten make up less than 9% of the sample. The sample in question was PBMCs from blood, obtained 14 days before vaccination. The receptors here all came from a man between 45 and 60 years old who received an inactivated influenza vaccine. Donor details come from another sample of the same person, matched by shared clones.

The rearrangement links TRBV11-2 to TRBJ2-5, with TRBD1 matching over 8 bases. The germline V gene encodes CDR1 SGHAT and CDR2 FQNNGV. V shed 5 bases and J 4 bases; nucleotides not matched to a gene: 6. This CDR3 comprises 14 residues. CDR3: CASSTIDRGETQYF. The CDR3 nucleotides are TGTGCCAGCAGCACAATCGACAGGGGAGAGACCCAGTACTTC.

The chain is built from TRBV12-3 or TRBV12-4 and TRBJ1-2; 7 bases agree with TRBD1. V was pared by 7 bases and J by 6 bases, with 5 bases of the junction left unmatched. The CDR3 totals 12 residues. DNA for the CDR3: TGTGCCAGCACCGACAGGGCGAATGGCTACACCTTC. Encoded protein: CASTDRANGYTF.

J is TRBJ2-7 and V is TRBV2, with D uncertain. Trimming removed 4 bases at V and 1 base at J, with 5 bases between. The CDR3 sequence is 12 residues long. CDR1 and CDR2 from the germline V gene are SNHLY and FYNNEI. CDR3 region: CASSGWSYEQYF. The CDR3 DNA is TGTGCCAGCAGTGGCTGGTCCTACGAGCAGTACTTC.

This sequence joins TRBV10-3 and TRBJ2-1; the match to TRBD2 covers 7 bases. Germline values: CDR1 ENHRY, CDR2 SYGVKD. With 6 bases clipped from V and 6 bases from J, the junction kept 5 bases outside the gene matches. The CDR3 runs to 13 residues. CDR3 nucleotides: TGTGCCATCAGCCCGGGACTAAGCAATGAGCAGTTCTTC. Protein: CAISPGLSNEQFF.

In its sample, this clonotype was seen a few times. The chain is built from TRBV12-3 or TRBV12-4 and TRBJ2-1; 8 nucleotides line up with TRBD1. CDR3 length: 12 amino acids. V was pared by 6 bases and J by 8 bases, with 3 bases of the junction left unmatched. This CDR3 is CASSQGAHEQFF. CDR3 bases: TGTGCCAGCAGCCAGGGGGCGCATGAGCAGTTCTTC.

This clonotype was seen only a few times. The J gene is TRBJ2-3, the V gene TRBV5-1; 11 bases agree with TRBD2. This CDR3 contains 14 residues. V lost 9 bases to trimming and J lost 1 base; unmatched junction nucleotides: 4. The germline V gene encodes CDR1 SGHRS and CDR2 YFSETQ. CDR3 loop: CATQTSGGTDTQYF. CDR3 DNA: TGCGCCACCCAGACTAGCGGGGGCACAGATACGCAGTATTTT. Supplemented by reference TRBV5-1 and TRBJ2-3, the full variable domain reads KAGVTQTPRYLIKTRGQQVTLSCSPISGHRSVSWYQQTPGQGLQFLFEYFSETQRNKGNFPGRFSGRQFSNSRSEMNVSTLELGDSALYLCATQTSGGTDTQYFGPGTRLTVL.

Here the CDR3 reads CAISDFGSEAFF. CDR3 nucleotide sequence: TGTGCCATCAGTGACTTCGGGTCTGAAGCTTTCTTT. The chain has TRBV10-3 and TRBJ1-1; D call uncertain. Germline V gene data show CDR1 as ENHRY and CDR2 as SYGVKD. CDR3 length: 12 amino acids. The V gene lost 3 bases and the J gene lost 6 bases, with 8 bases spanning the gap.

Note on this clonotype: The junction and the germline gene differ at one end; a read error may be behind it. The CDR3 loop is CASSSGQGESQYF. Written as DNA, the CDR3 is TGTGCCAGCAGCTCCGGACAGGGAGAGTCCCAGTACTTC. V is TRBV7-8 and J is TRBJ2-5; TRBD1 matches 8 bases. Germline V gene data show CDR1 as SGHVS and CDR2 as FQNEAQ. This CDR3 has 13 residues.